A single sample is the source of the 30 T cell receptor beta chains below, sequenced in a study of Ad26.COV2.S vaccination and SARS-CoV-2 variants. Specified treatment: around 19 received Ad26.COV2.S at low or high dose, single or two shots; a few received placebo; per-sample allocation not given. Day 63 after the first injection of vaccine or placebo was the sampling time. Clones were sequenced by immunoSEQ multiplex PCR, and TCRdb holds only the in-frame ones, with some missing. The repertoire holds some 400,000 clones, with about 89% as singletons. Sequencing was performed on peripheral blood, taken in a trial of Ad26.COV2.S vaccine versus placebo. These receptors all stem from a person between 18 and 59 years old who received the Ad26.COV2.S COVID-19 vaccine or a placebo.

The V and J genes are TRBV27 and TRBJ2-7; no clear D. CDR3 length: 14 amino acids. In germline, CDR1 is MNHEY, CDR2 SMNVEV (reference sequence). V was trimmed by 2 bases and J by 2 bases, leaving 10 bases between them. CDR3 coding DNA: TGTGCCAGCAGTTTAAGGTCGGAGACCTACGAGCAGTACTTC. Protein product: CASSLRSETYEQYF.

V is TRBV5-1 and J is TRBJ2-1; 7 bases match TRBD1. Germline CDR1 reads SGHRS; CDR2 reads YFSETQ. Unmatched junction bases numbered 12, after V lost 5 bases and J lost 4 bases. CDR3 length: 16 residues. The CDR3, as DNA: TGCGCCAGCAGAATTCACCGGGACAGTACATACAATGAGCAGTTCTTC. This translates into CASRIHRDSTYNEQFF.

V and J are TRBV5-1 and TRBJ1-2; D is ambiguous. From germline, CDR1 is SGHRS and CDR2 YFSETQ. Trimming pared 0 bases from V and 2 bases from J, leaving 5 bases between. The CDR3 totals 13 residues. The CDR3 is CASSLEQNYGYTF. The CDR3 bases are TGCGCCAGCAGCTTGGAACAGAACTATGGCTACACCTTC.

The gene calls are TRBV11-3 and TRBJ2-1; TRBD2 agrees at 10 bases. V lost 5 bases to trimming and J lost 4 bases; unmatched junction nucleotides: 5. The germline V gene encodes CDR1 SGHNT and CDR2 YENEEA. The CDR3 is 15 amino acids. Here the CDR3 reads CASSQGLALYNEQFF. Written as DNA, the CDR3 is TGTGCCAGCAGCCAGGGACTAGCGCTATACAATGAGCAGTTCTTC. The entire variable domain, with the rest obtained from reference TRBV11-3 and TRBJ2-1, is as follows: EAGVVQSPRYKIIEKKQPVAFWCNPISGHNTLYWYLQNLGQGPELLIRYENEEAVDDSQLPKDRFSAERLKGVDSTLKIQPAELGDSAVYLCASSQGLALYNEQFFGPGTRLTVL.

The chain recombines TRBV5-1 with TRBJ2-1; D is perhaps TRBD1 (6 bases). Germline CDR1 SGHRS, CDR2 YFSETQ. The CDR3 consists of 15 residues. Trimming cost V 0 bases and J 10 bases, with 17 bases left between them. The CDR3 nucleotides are TGCGCCAGCAGCTTGGCCGGGATTGGGACAAACGAGCAGTTCTTC. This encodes CASSLAGIGTNEQFF.

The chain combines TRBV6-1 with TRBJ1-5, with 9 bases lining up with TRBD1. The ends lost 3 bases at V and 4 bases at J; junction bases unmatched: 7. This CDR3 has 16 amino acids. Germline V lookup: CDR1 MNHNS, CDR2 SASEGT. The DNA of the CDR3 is TGTGCCAGCAGTGATCCCCCGACAGGGGGGAATCAGCCCCAGCATTTT. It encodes CASSDPPTGGNQPQHF.

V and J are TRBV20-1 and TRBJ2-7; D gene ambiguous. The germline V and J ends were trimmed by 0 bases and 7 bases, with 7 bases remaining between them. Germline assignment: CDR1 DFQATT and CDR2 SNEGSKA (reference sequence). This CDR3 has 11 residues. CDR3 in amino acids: CSARESREQYF. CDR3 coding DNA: TGCAGTGCTAGAGAATCGAGGGAGCAGTACTTC.

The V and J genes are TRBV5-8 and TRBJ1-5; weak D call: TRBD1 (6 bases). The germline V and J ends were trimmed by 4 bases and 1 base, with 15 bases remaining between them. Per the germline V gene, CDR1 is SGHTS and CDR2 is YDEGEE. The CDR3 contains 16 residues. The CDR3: CASSLDRGASNQPQHF. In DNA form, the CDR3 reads TGTGCCAGCAGCCTCGACCGGGGGGCGAGCAATCAGCCCCAGCATTTT.

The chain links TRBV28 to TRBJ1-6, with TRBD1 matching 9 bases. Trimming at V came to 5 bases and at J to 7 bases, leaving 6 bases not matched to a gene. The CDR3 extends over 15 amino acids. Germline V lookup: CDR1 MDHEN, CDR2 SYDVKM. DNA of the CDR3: TGTGCCAGCAGTCCACAACAGGGGGCCAATTCACCCCTCCACTTT. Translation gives CASSPQQGANSPLHF. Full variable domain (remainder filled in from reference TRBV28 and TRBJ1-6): DVKVTQSSRYLVKRTGEKVFLECVQDMDHENMFWYRQDPGLGLRLIYFSYDVKMKEKGDIPEGYSVSREKKERFSLILESASTNQTSMYLCASSPQQGANSPLHFGNGTRLTVT.

For the CDR3, the DNA is TGTGCCAGCAGCTTACTCCCGGGACTAGCGGGAGGGGCAAATGAGCAGTTCTTC. Protein sequence: CASSLLPGLAGGANEQFF. The chain combines TRBV7-3 with TRBJ2-1, with 16 bases lining up with TRBD2. The CDR3 runs to 18 residues. The germline V gene encodes CDR1 SGHTA and CDR2 FQGTGA. Trimming took 2 bases from V and 7 from J; bases not matched to a gene: 8.

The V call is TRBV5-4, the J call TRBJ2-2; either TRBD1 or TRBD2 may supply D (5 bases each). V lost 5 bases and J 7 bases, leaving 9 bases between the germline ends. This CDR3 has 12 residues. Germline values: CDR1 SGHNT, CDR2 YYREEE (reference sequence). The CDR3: CASRWDHGELFF. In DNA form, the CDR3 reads TGTGCCAGCAGATGGGACCACGGGGAGCTGTTTTTT. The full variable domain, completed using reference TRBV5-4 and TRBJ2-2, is ETGVTQSPTHLIKTRGQQVTLRCSSQSGHNTVSWYQQALGQGPQFIFQYYREEENGRGNFPPRFSGLQFPNYSSELNVNALELDDSALYLCASRWDHGELFFGEGSRLTVL.

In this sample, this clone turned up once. CDR3 DNA sequence: TGTGCCAGTAGTCACCCAGGACTAGCGGGATTGAACACCGGGGAGCTGTTTTTT. Protein product: CASSHPGLAGLNTGELFF. V gene TRBV19 combines with J gene TRBJ2-2, with 12 bases identical to TRBD2. From germline, CDR1 is LNHDA and CDR2 SQIVND (reference sequence). This CDR3 region has 18 residues. The V gene end was trimmed by 5 bases and the J gene end by 1 base; junction bases not matched to a gene: 8.

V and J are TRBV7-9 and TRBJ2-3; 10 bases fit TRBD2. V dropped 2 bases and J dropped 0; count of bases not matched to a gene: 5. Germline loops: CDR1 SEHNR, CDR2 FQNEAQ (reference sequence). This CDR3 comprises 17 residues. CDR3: CASSLLGLAYSTDTQYF. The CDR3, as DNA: TGTGCCAGCAGCTTACTGGGACTAGCGTATAGCACAGATACGCAGTATTTT.

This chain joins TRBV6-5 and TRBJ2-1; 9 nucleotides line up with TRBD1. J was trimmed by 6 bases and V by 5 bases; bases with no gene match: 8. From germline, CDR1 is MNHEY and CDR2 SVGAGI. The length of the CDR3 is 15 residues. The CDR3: CASSLAGQGRNEQFF. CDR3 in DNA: TGTGCCAGCAGTCTCGCGGGACAGGGTCGCAATGAGCAGTTCTTC.

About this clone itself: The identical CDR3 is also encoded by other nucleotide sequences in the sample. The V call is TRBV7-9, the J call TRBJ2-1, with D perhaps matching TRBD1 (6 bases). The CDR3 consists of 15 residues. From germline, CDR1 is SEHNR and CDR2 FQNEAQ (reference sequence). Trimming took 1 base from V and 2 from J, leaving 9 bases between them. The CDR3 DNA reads TGTGCCAGCAGCTTAGACAGGGCTACCTACAATGAGCAGTTCTTC. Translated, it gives CASSLDRATYNEQFF.

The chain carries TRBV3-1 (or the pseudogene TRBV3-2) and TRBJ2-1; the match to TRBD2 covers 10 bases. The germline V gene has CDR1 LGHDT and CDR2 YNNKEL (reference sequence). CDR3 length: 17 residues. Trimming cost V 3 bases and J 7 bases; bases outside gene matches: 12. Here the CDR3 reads CASSHSLAGVTLNEQFF. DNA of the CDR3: TGTGCCAGCAGCCATTCTCTAGCGGGAGTGACTCTAAATGAGCAGTTCTTC.

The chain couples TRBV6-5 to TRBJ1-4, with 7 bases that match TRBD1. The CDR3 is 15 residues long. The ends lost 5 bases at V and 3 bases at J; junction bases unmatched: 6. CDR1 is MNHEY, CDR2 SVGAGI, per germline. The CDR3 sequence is CASSLGQPANEKLFF. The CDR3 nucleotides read TGTGCCAGCAGTCTGGGACAGCCGGCTAATGAAAAACTGTTTTTT.

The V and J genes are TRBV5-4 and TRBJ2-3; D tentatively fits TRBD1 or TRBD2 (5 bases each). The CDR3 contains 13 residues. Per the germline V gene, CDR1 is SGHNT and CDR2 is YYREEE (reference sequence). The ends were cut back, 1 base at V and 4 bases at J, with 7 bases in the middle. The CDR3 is CASSLLGADTQYF. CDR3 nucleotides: TGTGCCAGCAGCTTGCTGGGGGCAGATACGCAGTATTTT.

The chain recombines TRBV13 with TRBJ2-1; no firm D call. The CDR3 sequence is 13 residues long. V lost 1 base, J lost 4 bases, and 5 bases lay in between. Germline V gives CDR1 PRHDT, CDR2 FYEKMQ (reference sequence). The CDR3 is CASSLAAYNEQFF. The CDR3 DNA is TGTGCCAGCAGCTTAGCGGCATACAATGAGCAGTTCTTC.

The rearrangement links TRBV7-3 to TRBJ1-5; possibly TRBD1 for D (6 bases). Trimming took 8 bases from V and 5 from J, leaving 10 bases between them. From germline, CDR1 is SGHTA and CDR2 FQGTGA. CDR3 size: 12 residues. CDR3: CASGGPDQPQHF. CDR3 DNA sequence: TGTGCCAGCGGGGGGCCGGATCAGCCCCAGCATTTT.

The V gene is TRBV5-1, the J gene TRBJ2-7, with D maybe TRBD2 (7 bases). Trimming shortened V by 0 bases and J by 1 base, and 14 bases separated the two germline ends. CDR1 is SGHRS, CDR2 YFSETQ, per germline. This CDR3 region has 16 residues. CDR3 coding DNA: TGCGCCAGCAGCTTGGCCCCGGGGGGCCGTTCCTACGAGCAGTACTTC. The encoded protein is CASSLAPGGRSYEQYF. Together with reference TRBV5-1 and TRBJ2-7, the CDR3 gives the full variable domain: KAGVTQTPRYLIKTRGQQVTLSCSPISGHRSVSWYQQTPGQGLQFLFEYFSETQRNKGNFPGRFSGRQFSNSRSEMNVSTLELGDSALYLCASSLAPGGRSYEQYFGPGTRLTVT.

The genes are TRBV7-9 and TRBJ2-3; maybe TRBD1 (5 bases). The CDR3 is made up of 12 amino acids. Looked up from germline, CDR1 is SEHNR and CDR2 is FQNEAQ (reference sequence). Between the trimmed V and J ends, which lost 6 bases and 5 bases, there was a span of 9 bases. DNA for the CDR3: TGTGCCAGCAGTTCGCAGGGAGATACGCAGTATTTT. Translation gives CASSSQGDTQYF.

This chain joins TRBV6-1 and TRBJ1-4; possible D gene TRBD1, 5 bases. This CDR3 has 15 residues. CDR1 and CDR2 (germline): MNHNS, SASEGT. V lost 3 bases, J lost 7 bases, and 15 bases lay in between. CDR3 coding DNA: TGTGCCAGCAGTGACCATCAGGCGGGGGGTGAAAAACTGTTTTTT. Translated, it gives CASSDHQAGGEKLFF.

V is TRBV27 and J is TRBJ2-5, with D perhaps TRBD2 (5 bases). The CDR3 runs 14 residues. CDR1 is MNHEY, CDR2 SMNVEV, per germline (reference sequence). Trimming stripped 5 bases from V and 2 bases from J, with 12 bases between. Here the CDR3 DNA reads TGTGCCAGCAGTCCACTAGGCTCACAAGAGACCCAGTACTTC. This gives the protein CASSPLGSQETQYF.

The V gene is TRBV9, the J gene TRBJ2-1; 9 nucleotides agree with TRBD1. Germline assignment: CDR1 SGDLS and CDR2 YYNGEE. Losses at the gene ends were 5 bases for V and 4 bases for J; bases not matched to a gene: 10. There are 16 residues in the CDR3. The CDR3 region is CASSLGQGVFYNEQFF. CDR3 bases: TGTGCCAGCAGTTTGGGACAGGGAGTATTTTACAATGAGCAGTTCTTC.

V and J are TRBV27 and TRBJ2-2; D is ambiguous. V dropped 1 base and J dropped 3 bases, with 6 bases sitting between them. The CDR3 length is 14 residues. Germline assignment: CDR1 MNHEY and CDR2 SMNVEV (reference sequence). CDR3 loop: CASSLWSDTGELFF. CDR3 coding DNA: TGTGCCAGCAGTTTATGGTCAGACACCGGGGAGCTGTTTTTT.

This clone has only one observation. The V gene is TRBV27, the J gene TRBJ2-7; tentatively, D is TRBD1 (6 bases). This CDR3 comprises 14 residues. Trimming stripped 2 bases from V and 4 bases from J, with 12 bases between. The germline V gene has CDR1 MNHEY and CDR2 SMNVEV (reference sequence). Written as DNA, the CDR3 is TGTGCCAGCAGTTTAGGGCAGGGGAAATACGAGCAGTACTTC. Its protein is CASSLGQGKYEQYF.

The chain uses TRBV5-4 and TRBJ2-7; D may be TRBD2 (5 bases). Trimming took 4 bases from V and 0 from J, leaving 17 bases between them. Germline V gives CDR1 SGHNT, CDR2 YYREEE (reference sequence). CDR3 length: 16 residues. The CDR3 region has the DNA TGTGCCAGCAGCCCGAGAGGGCCCTTTAGCTCCTACGAGCAGTACTTC. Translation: CASSPRGPFSSYEQYF. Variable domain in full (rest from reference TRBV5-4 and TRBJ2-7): ETGVTQSPTHLIKTRGQQVTLRCSSQSGHNTVSWYQQALGQGPQFIFQYYREEENGRGNFPPRFSGLQFPNYSSELNVNALELDDSALYLCASSPRGPFSSYEQYFGPGTRLTVT.

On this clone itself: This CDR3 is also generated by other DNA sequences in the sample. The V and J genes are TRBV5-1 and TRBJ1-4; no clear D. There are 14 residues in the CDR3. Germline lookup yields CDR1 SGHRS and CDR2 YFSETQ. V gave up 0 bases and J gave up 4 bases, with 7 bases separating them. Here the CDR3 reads CASSLDRINEKLFF. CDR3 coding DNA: TGCGCCAGCAGCTTGGACAGAATTAATGAAAAACTGTTTTTT.

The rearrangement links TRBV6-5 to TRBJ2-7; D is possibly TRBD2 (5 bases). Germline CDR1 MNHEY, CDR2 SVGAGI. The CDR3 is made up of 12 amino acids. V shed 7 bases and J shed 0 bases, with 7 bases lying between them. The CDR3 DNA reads TGTGCCAGCAAAGGGAGCTCCTACGAGCAGTACTTC. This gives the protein CASKGSSYEQYF.